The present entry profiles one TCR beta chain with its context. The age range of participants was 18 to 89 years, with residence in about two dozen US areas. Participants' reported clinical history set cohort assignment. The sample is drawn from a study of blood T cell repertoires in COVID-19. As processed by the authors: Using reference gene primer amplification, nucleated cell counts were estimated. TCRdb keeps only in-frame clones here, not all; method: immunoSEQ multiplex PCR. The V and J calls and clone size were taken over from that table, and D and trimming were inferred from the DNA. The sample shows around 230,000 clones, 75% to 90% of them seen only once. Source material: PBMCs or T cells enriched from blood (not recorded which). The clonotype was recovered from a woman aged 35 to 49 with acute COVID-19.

In nucleotides, the CDR3 is TGTGCTAGTGGTTTCAGTAGCGGCTTAAACTATGGCTACACCTTC. Protein sequence: CASGFSSGLNYGYTF. J is TRBJ1-2 and V is TRBV12-5; D not certain. CDR3 size: 15 residues. Germline values: CDR1 LGHNT, CDR2 FRNRAP. With 3 bases removed from V and 2 bases from J, the gap between germline ends came to 13 bases.